One T cell receptor (beta chain) is described in this entry. As yet, its antigen is unknown. The data are from a study of cytomegalovirus exposure and HLA in healthy donors. The CDR3 is 12 residues long. CDR1 and CDR2 (germline): SQVTM, ANQGSEA. The ends were cut back, 4 bases at V and 5 bases at J, with 11 bases in the middle. Vbeta (60) and Jbeta (13) primers were used in the PCR. In the original analysis: Later, an analysis found roughly 80 million unique TCR beta chains, and about 10 million of these were shared. Profiling relied on immunoSEQ multiplex PCR, and the TCRdb table lists in-frame clones only, not all of them. For V, J and clone size, that table is used; D and trimming come from the DNA. This sample yields about 160,000 clones, of which around four fifths are seen a single time; roughly 1.3% belongs to the top ten. Overall study results and limits: A few CMV-associated chains were confirmed in vitro to be specific for CMV antigens. A later analysis linked a missense variant in DCLRE1C to the trimming of TCR beta V and J genes.

The chain couples TRBV29-1 to TRBJ1-2; D ambiguous. The sample was PBMCs. The receptor comes from a woman between 50 and 59 years old in good health and CMV-seronegative. The CDR3 DNA follows: TGCAGCGTTGGCAGCGATACTTATGGCTACACCTTC. Protein sequence: CSVGSDTYGYTF. Together with reference TRBV29-1 and TRBJ1-2, the CDR3 gives the full variable domain: SAVISQKPSRDICQRGTSLTIQCQVDSQVTMMFWYRQQPGQSLTLIATANQGSEATYESGFVIDKFPISRPNLTFSTLTVSNMSPEDSSIYLCSVGSDTYGYTFGSGTRLTVV.